This TCR beta chain originates from a study of blood T cell repertoires in COVID-19. The overall study: Donors in the United States, Italy and Spain gave samples during acute or convalescent COVID-19.

Germline CDR1 reads KGHSH; CDR2 reads LQKENI. V was pared by 3 bases and J by 4 bases, with 2 bases of the junction left unmatched. The length of the CDR3 is 14 residues. In the original workflow: Reference gene primers were amplified, and this amplification served to estimate nucleated cell counts. Clones were sequenced by immunoSEQ multiplex PCR, and TCRdb holds only the in-frame ones, with some missing. The V and J calls and the clone size are those of that table, but D and trimming were determined from the DNA. The profile shows over 70,000 clones, around 83% of them singletons. The sequence was obtained from a young man with COVID-19, enrolled during active disease. The sequenced sample consisted of peripheral blood. This chain connects TRBV18 to TRBJ1-1, with 10 bases aligning to TRBD1. The CDR3 bases are TGTGCCAGCTCACCGGGACAGGGGATCACTGAAGCTTTCTTT. Protein sequence: CASSPGQGITEAFF. The complete variable domain, with remaining parts taken from reference TRBV18 and TRBJ1-1, reads NAGVMQNPRHLVRRRGQEARLRCSPMKGHSHVYWYRQLPEEGLKFMVYLQKENIIDESGMPKERFSAEFPKEGPSILRIQQVVRGDSAAYFCASSPGQGITEAFFGQGTRLTVV.